Listed below are T cell receptor beta chains from one sample, sequenced in a study of beta chain features in type 1 diabetes. Method: immunoSEQ multiplex PCR; TCRdb's copy keeps in-frame clones and lacks some. Of approximately 600,000 clones in the sample, around 11% were seen once. The sequencing sample was made of naive CD4+ T cells from blood. The receptors stem from a man aged 25-45 years with type 1 diabetes. The CDR3 runs from the conserved cysteine through the conserved F or W. D genes are given only for firm matches. Rows give clone size only sometimes, using once, few, many, or a class for an expanded clone.

CDR3: CSVAHGRGDYTF; DNA: TGCAGCGTTGCTCACGGGAGGGGGGACTACACCTTC; J: TRBJ1-2; length: 12; D: NA; V: TRBV29-1; size: NA
CDR3: CSGGSSANYGYTF; DNA: TGCAGCGGGGGCTCAAGTGCCAACTATGGCTACACCTTC; J: TRBJ1-2; length: 13; D: NA; V: TRBV29-1; size: NA
CDR3: CASSQVRTANQPQHF; DNA: TGCGCCAGCAGCCAAGTTAGGACAGCGAATCAGCCCCAGCATTTT; J: TRBJ1-5; length: 15; D: NA; V: TRBV4-1; size: NA
CDR3: CASSLVGGRWETQYF; DNA: TGTGCCAGCAGCTTAGTTGGGGGGCGATGGGAGACCCAGTACTTC; J: TRBJ2-5; length: 15; D: NA; V: TRBV11-2; size: NA
CDR3: CASRGRQGQGAREKLFF; DNA: TGTGCCAGCAGAGGCCGTCAAGGTCAGGGGGCGCGGGAAAAACTGTTTTTT; J: TRBJ1-4; length: 17; D: TRBD1; V: TRBV2; size: NA
CDR3: CASSRLGTAVFSGNTIYF; DNA: TGTGCCAGCAGCAGATTAGGGACAGCCGTATTCTCTGGAAACACCATATATTTT; J: TRBJ1-3; length: 18; D: TRBD1; V: TRBV7-9; size: NA
CDR3: CASSRSALAGPTTDTQYF; DNA: TGTGCCAGCAGCCGATCAGCCTTGGCAGGCCCCACTACTGATACGCAGTATTTT; J: TRBJ2-3; length: 18; D: NA; V: TRBV9; size: few
CDR3: CASSLKRQNTEAFF; DNA: TGTGCCAGCAGTTTGAAACGACAAAACACTGAAGCTTTCTTT; J: TRBJ1-1; length: 14; D: NA; V: TRBV27; size: NA
CDR3: CASSPGGQGRGNQPQHF; DNA: TGCGCCAGCAGCCCGGGTGGACAGGGTAGGGGCAATCAGCCCCAGCATTTT; J: TRBJ1-5; length: 17; D: TRBD1; V: TRBV5-1; size: NA
CDR3: CASSLGKPPGANVLTF; DNA: TGTGCCAGCAGCTTGGGGAAACCCCCTGGGGCCAACGTCCTGACTTTC; J: TRBJ2-6; length: 16; D: NA; V: TRBV5-4; size: NA
CDR3: CASTEQPQETQYF; DNA: TGTGCCAGCACGGAACAGCCCCAAGAGACCCAGTACTTC; J: TRBJ2-5; length: 13; D: NA; V: TRBV2; size: few
CDR3: CASSPIGTSAYGYTF; DNA: TGTGCCAGCAGCCCTATCGGGACTTCGGCCTATGGCTACACCTTC; J: TRBJ1-2; length: 15; D: NA; V: TRBV14; size: NA
CDR3: CAWSLRTGVYGYTF; DNA: TGTGCCTGGAGTTTAAGAACGGGTGTCTATGGCTACACCTTC; J: TRBJ1-2; length: 14; D: NA; V: TRBV30; size: NA
CDR3: CASRGTGVTGELFF; DNA: TGTGCCAGCAGGGGGACAGGGGTCACCGGGGAGCTGTTTTTT; J: TRBJ2-2; length: 14; D: TRBD1; V: TRBV14; size: many
CDR3: CASSWGRQGADEQYF; DNA: TGTGCCAGCAGCTGGGGCCGACAGGGAGCGGACGAGCAGTACTTC; J: TRBJ2-7; length: 15; D: TRBD1; V: TRBV5-4; size: NA
CDR3: CASLPGLHTDTQYF; DNA: TGTGCCAGTCTCCCGGGACTTCACACAGATACGCAGTATTTT; J: TRBJ2-3; length: 14; D: NA; V: TRBV9; size: few
CDR3: CASSYWRTGTYEQYF; DNA: TGTGCCAGCAGTTACTGGCGGACAGGGACCTACGAGCAGTACTTC; J: TRBJ2-7; length: 15; D: TRBD1; V: TRBV6-5; size: few
CDR3: CASSRRPENTEAFF; DNA: TGCGCCAGCAGCCGCAGGCCAGAGAACACTGAAGCTTTCTTT; J: TRBJ1-1; length: 14; D: NA; V: TRBV4-3; size: few
CDR3: CASSPSVPSWNSPLHF; DNA: TGTGCCAGCAGTCCCAGTGTCCCGTCCTGGAATTCACCCCTCCACTTT; J: TRBJ1-6; length: 16; D: NA; V: TRBV25-1; size: NA
CDR3: CASSATANTEAFF; DNA: TGTGCCAGCAGCGCTACAGCGAACACTGAAGCTTTCTTT; J: TRBJ1-1; length: 13; D: NA; V: TRBV7-9; size: few
CDR3: CASSERQNMNEKLFF; DNA: TGCGCCAGCAGTGAGCGGCAGAATATGAACGAAAAACTGTTTTTT; J: TRBJ1-4; length: 15; D: NA; V: TRBV10-2; size: NA
CDR3: CSVESGTEQETQYF; DNA: TGCAGCGTTGAATCCGGGACAGAGCAAGAGACCCAGTACTTC; J: TRBJ2-5; length: 14; D: TRBD1; V: TRBV29-1; size: few
CDR3: CASSRTGQSSYEQYF; DNA: TGTGCCAGCAGCCGGACAGGACAGAGCTCCTACGAGCAGTACTTC; J: TRBJ2-7; length: 15; D: NA; V: TRBV21-1; size: NA
CDR3: CASSLGRGPYQETQYF; DNA: TGTGCCAGCAGCCTGGGGCGGGGGCCCTACCAAGAGACCCAGTACTTC; J: TRBJ2-5; length: 16; D: NA; V: TRBV7-7; size: NA
CDR3: CASSLGPNQPQHF; DNA: TGTGCCAGCAGCTTGGGTCCCAATCAGCCCCAGCATTTT; J: TRBJ1-5; length: 13; D: NA; V: TRBV7-9; size: NA
CDR3: CASSAGQVQETQYF; DNA: TGTGCCAGCAGCGCTGGACAGGTCCAAGAGACCCAGTACTTC; J: TRBJ2-5; length: 14; D: TRBD1; V: TRBV9; size: NA
CDR3: CASSLAGPGSNSPLHF; DNA: TGTGCCAGCAGCTTGGCCGGACCCGGGTCTAATTCACCCCTCCACTTT; J: TRBJ1-6; length: 16; D: NA; V: TRBV7-2; size: NA
CDR3: CASSWTDTDTQYF; DNA: TGCGCCAGCAGCTGGACGGACACAGATACGCAGTATTTT; J: TRBJ2-3; length: 13; D: NA; V: TRBV5-1; size: few
CDR3: CASSLSSGGEQFF; DNA: TGCGCCAGCAGCTTGAGTAGCGGAGGCGAGCAGTTCTTC; J: TRBJ2-1; length: 13; D: NA; V: TRBV5-1; size: NA
CDR3: CASSQEAREDGTEAFF; DNA: TGCGCCAGCAGCCAAGAGGCACGGGAGGATGGCACTGAAGCTTTCTTT; J: TRBJ1-1; length: 16; D: NA; V: TRBV4-3; size: few
CDR3: CSAETGGQLAGNTIYF; DNA: TGCAGCGCCGAGACAGGGGGCCAATTGGCTGGAAACACCATATATTTT; J: TRBJ1-3; length: 16; D: TRBD1; V: TRBV29-1; size: NA
CDR3: CASSSGAPETQYF; DNA: TGTGCCAGCAGCTCGGGGGCCCCAGAGACCCAGTACTTC; J: TRBJ2-5; length: 13; D: NA; V: TRBV7-9; size: few
CDR3: CAISEAGGTGELFF; DNA: TGTGCCATCAGTGAGGCGGGTGGCACCGGGGAGCTGTTTTTT; J: TRBJ2-2; length: 14; D: NA; V: TRBV10-3; size: NA
CDR3: CASSVEVRASSYEQYF; DNA: TGTGCCAGCAGCGTAGAGGTTCGGGCCTCCTCCTACGAGCAGTACTTC; J: TRBJ2-7; length: 16; D: NA; V: TRBV9; size: NA
CDR3: CASRKDREGVQYF; DNA: TGTGCCAGCAGGAAGGACAGGGAAGGAGTGCAGTACTTC; J: TRBJ2-7; length: 13; D: TRBD1; V: TRBV7-2; size: few
CDR3: CSVDRGHYNEQFF; DNA: TGCAGCGTTGACAGGGGGCATTACAATGAGCAGTTCTTC; J: TRBJ2-1; length: 13; D: TRBD1; V: TRBV29-1; size: few
CDR3: CATSRDHKRGGTDTQYF; DNA: TGTGCCACCAGCAGAGATCATAAGCGGGGGGGCACAGATACGCAGTATTTT; J: TRBJ2-3; length: 17; D: TRBD2; V: TRBV15; size: few